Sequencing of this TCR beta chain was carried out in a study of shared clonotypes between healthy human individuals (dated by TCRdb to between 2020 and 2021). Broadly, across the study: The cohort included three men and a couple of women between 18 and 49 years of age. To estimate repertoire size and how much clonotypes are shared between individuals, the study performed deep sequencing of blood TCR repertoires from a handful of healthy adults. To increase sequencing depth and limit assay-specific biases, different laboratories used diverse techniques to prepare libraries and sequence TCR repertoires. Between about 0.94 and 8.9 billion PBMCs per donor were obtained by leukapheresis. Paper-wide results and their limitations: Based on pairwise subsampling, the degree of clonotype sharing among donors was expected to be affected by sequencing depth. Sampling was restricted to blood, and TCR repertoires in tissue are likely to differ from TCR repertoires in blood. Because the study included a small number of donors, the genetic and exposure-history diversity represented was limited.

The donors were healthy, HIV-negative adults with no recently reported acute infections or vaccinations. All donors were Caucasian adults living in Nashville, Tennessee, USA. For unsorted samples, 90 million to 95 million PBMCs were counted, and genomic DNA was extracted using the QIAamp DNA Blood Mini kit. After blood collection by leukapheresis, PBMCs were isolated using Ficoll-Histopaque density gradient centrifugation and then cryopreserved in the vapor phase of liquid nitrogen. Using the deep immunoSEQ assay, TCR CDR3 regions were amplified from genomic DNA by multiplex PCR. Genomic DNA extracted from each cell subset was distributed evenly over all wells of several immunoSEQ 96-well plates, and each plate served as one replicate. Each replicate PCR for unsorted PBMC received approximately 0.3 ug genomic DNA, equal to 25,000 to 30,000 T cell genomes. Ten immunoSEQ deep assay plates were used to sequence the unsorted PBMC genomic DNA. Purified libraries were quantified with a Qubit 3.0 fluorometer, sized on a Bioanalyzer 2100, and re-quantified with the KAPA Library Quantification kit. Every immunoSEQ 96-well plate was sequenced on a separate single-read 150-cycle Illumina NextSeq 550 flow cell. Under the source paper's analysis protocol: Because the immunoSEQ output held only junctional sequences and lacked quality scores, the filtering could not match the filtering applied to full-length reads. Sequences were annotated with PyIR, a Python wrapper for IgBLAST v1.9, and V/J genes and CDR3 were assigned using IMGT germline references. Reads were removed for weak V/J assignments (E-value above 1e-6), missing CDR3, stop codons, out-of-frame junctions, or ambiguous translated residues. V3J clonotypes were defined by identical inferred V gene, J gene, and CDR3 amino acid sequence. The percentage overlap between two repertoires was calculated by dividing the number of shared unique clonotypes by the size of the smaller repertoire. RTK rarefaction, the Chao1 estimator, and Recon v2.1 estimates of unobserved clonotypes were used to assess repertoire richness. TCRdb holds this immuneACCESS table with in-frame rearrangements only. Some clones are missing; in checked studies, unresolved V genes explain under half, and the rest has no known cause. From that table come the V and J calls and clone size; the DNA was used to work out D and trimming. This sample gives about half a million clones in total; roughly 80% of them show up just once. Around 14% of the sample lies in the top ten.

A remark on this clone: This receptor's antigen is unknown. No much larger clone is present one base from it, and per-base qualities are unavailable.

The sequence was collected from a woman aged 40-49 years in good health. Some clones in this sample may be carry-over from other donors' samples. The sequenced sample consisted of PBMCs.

The DNA reads TGTGCCTGGAGTGTCGGGGGGACGGGGACTGAAGCTTTCTTT. This is translated as CAWSVGGTGTEAFF. The V and J genes are TRBV30 and TRBJ1-1; the D gene is possibly TRBD1, with 5 bases matching. Counted from cysteine to phenylalanine, this CDR3 has 14 amino acids. Solely the CDR3 DNA is kept, with 42 bases framed from the first base. CDR1 is given as GTSNPN and CDR2 as SVGIG, both from the germline V gene (reference sequence). Trimming costs V 0 bases and J 5 bases, and their ends lie 13 bases apart.